The 27 T cell receptor beta chains below come from one sample, sequenced in a study of blood T cell repertoires in COVID-19. Using immunoSEQ multiplex PCR, the repertoire was profiled, and TCRdb retains in-frame clones only, with some absent. The sample carries 250,000 to 300,000 clones, roughly nine tenths recorded once. Sequenced material: peripheral blood. These receptors were obtained from a woman aged 25-40 years with COVID-19, enrolled during active disease.

V gene TRBV18 combines with J gene TRBJ2-5, with TRBD1 matching over 12 bases. Germline V gives CDR1 KGHSH, CDR2 LQKENI. V was pared by 1 base and J by 7 bases, with 13 bases of the junction left unmatched. The CDR3 sequence is 18 residues long. Here the CDR3 DNA reads TGTGCCAGCTCACCACTAGAACCGGGACAGGGGGCCTTTGCGACCCAGTACTTC. It encodes CASSPLEPGQGAFATQYF. The full variable domain, its missing parts supplied by reference TRBV18 and TRBJ2-5, is NAGVMQNPRHLVRRRGQEARLRCSPMKGHSHVYWYRQLPEEGLKFMVYLQKENIIDESGMPKERFSAEFPKEGPSILRIQQVVRGDSAAYFCASSPLEPGQGAFATQYFGPGTRLLVL.

The chain is built from TRBV20-1 and TRBJ2-7; D is perhaps TRBD2 (6 bases). CDR3 length: 13 amino acids. Trimming took 3 bases from V and 10 from J, leaving 19 bases between them. Germline V lookup: CDR1 DFQATT, CDR2 SNEGSKA (reference sequence). The CDR3: CSASWAGRQLQYF. CDR3 bases: TGCAGTGCTAGTTGGGCGGGGAGACAACTTCAGTACTTC.

This clone was seen only a few times. This chain joins TRBV6-1 and TRBJ1-2; no firm D call. This CDR3 region has 16 residues. V was cut by 0 bases and J by 4 bases, with 15 bases left in between. The germline gives CDR1 MNHNS, CDR2 SASEGT. The CDR3, as DNA: TGTGCCAGCAGTGAAGCTGACTGGGTTGTTTTCTATGGCTACACCTTC. Translation gives CASSEADWVVFYGYTF.

This chain connects TRBV14 to TRBJ2-2; possible D gene TRBD1, 6 bases. The germline gives CDR1 SGHDN, CDR2 FVKESK. The germline V and J ends were trimmed by 4 bases and 2 bases, with 14 bases remaining between them. CDR3 length: 16 amino acids. CDR3 in DNA: TGTGCCAGCAGCCCCCTTACTGGGGGCAACACCGGGGAGCTGTTTTTT. Translation gives CASSPLTGGNTGELFF.

This clone was picked up a small number of times. V and J are TRBV5-1 and TRBJ2-7, with 9 bases aligning to TRBD1. Trimming cost V 0 bases and J 3 bases; bases outside gene matches: 7. Germline V gives CDR1 SGHRS, CDR2 YFSETQ. The CDR3 is 16 residues long. The CDR3 DNA sequence: TGCGCCAGCAGCTTGGGGACAGGGGTCCGGGACTACGAGCAGTACTTC. It encodes CASSLGTGVRDYEQYF.

This chain uses TRBV19 with TRBJ2-1, with 11 bases matching TRBD1. Trimming at V came to 9 bases and at J to 6 bases, leaving 7 bases not matched to a gene. Germline V gene data show CDR1 as LNHDA and CDR2 as SQIVND (reference sequence). CDR3 length: 14 residues. This CDR3 is CASTGTGGLNEQFF. CDR3 DNA: TGTGCCAGCACCGGGACAGGGGGACTCAATGAGCAGTTCTTC.

The chain couples TRBV18 to TRBJ2-2; TRBD1 is a possible D gene (5 bases). This CDR3 has 15 residues. Germline V gene sequence: CDR1 KGHSH, CDR2 LQKENI. V lost 2 bases and J lost 4, with 11 bases in between. The CDR3 DNA follows: TGTGCCAGCTCACCATTGGGGCCGGGCACCGGGGAGCTGTTTTTT. Amino acids: CASSPLGPGTGELFF.

The chain uses TRBV7-8 and TRBJ1-1; D is undetermined. The germline V and J ends were trimmed by 8 bases and 3 bases, with 16 bases remaining between them. The CDR3 covers 14 residues. From germline, CDR1 is SGHVS and CDR2 FQNEAQ. CDR3 region: CASRSVYLDTEAFF. CDR3 coding DNA: TGTGCCAGCCGCAGTGTGTATTTGGACACTGAAGCTTTCTTT.

This chain's CDR3 is CASSSGQGGMPGELFF. CDR3 nucleotides: TGTGCCAGCAGCTCCGGACAGGGAGGGATGCCGGGGGAGCTGTTTTTT. This sequence joins TRBV11-3 and TRBJ2-2, with a tentative D call TRBD1 (8 bases). From germline, CDR1 is SGHNT and CDR2 YENEEA. Trimming removed 4 bases at V and 8 bases at J, with 20 bases between. The CDR3 totals 16 residues.

The chain has TRBV9 and TRBJ2-3; D is unresolved. V lost 4 bases and J lost 0, with 6 bases in between. Germline CDR1 SGDLS, CDR2 YYNGEE. The CDR3 runs 13 residues. The DNA for the CDR3 is TGTGCCAGCAGCCCCTTAAGCACAGATACGCAGTATTTT. Encoded protein: CASSPLSTDTQYF.

This clone was recorded only once. V is TRBV19 and J is TRBJ1-5, with TRBD1 matching 10 bases. The CDR3 covers 15 residues. CDR1 LNHDA and CDR2 SQIVND come from the germline V gene (reference sequence). The V and J ends lost 6 bases and 4 bases, in that order; junction bases with no gene match: 6. The CDR3 sequence: CASSPTGGANQPQHF. In nucleotides, the CDR3 is TGTGCCAGTAGCCCGACAGGGGGCGCTAATCAGCCCCAGCATTTT.

The V call is TRBV2, the J call TRBJ1-5; possible D gene TRBD1, 5 bases. Per the germline V gene, CDR1 is SNHLY and CDR2 is FYNNEI. V dropped 8 bases and J dropped 3 bases, with 11 bases sitting between them. The CDR3 has 13 residues. The CDR3 DNA follows: TGTGCCAGCGGACGACAGTCCAATCAGCCCCAGCATTTT. Translation: CASGRQSNQPQHF.

The rearrangement links TRBV5-4 to TRBJ1-5; D may be TRBD1 (5 bases). CDR1 and CDR2 from the germline V gene are SGHNT and YYREEE (reference sequence). The V gene lost 3 bases and the J gene lost 7 bases, with 14 bases spanning the gap. This CDR3 comprises 14 residues. The CDR3 loop is CASSSEGQRQPQHF. The CDR3 DNA follows: TGTGCCAGCAGCTCGGAGGGGCAAAGACAGCCCCAGCATTTT.

CDR3 coding DNA: TGTGCCAGCAGCTTGCAACAGGGGTTGGCTGAAGCTTTCTTT. Residues: CASSLQQGLAEAFF. This sequence joins TRBV5-6 and TRBJ1-1, with 7 nucleotides matching TRBD1. The CDR3 covers 14 residues. The V gene's germline CDR1 is SGHDT and CDR2 YYEEEE. Trimming removed 1 base from V and 6 bases from J; junction bases left unmatched: 6.

This clone has only one observation. V gene TRBV7-2 combines with J gene TRBJ2-7, with D possibly being TRBD2 (6 bases). V was shortened by 2 bases and J by 6 bases, with 14 bases between the two germline ends. The CDR3 consists of 14 residues. CDR1 and CDR2 (germline): SGHTA, FQGNSA. The CDR3 DNA sequence: TGTGCCAGCAGCTTATCGTTTATGACTAGCGAGCAGTACTTC. Translation: CASSLSFMTSEQYF. Full variable domain (rest looked up from reference TRBV7-2 and TRBJ2-7): GAGVSQSPSNKVTEKGKDVELRCDPISGHTALYWYRQSLGQGLEFLIYFQGNSAPDKSGLPSDRFSAERTGGSVSTLTIQRTQQEDSAVYLCASSLSFMTSEQYFGPGTRLTVT.

The rearrangement uses TRBV4-1 and TRBJ1-5, with D possibly TRBD1 on 5 matching bases. Germline CDR1 MGHRA, CDR2 YSYEKL. Trimming took off 0 bases at V and 7 bases at J, with 10 bases between the two ends. The CDR3 sequence is 14 residues long. CDR3 in amino acids: CASSQEGGDQPQHF. The CDR3 DNA follows: TGCGCCAGCAGCCAAGAGGGGGGGGACCAGCCCCAGCATTTT.

The gene calls are TRBV5-1 and TRBJ2-1, with 7 nucleotides matching TRBD2. The CDR3 has 18 amino acids. V dropped 4 bases and J dropped 0; count of bases not matched to a gene: 13. Germline CDR1 is SGHRS and CDR2 is YFSETQ. The CDR3 sequence is CASSPPFGAGNSYNEQFF. The CDR3 coding sequence is TGCGCCAGCAGCCCCCCCTTCGGAGCGGGGAACTCCTACAATGAGCAGTTCTTC.

This chain connects TRBV2 to TRBJ1-1; TRBD1 is a possible D gene (5 bases). The CDR3 runs 14 residues. The V end lost 3 bases, the J end lost 5 bases, and 13 bases lay between the germline ends. Germline V CDR1 and CDR2: SNHLY, FYNNEI. As DNA, the CDR3 is TGTGCCAGCAGTGACTCAGGGTATCGGACTGAAGCTTTCTTT. It encodes CASSDSGYRTEAFF.

This chain links TRBV2 with TRBJ1-3; D not certain. CDR1 is SNHLY, CDR2 FYNNEI, per germline. The ends were cut back, 1 base at V and 3 bases at J, with 13 bases in the middle. CDR3 length: 16 amino acids. CDR3 in DNA: TGTGCCAGCAGTGAAGTAAGGGCAGGAGGTGGAAACACCATATATTTT. This translates into CASSEVRAGGGNTIYF. Full variable domain (rest looked up from reference TRBV2 and TRBJ1-3): EPEVTQTPSHQVTQMGQEVILRCVPISNHLYFYWYRQILGQKVEFLVSFYNNEISEKSEIFDDQFSVERPDGSNFTLKIRSTKLEDSAMYFCASSEVRAGGGNTIYFGEGSWLTVV.

The rearrangement joins TRBV28 to TRBJ1-5; D is possibly TRBD1 (5 bases). Trimming removed 5 bases from V and 4 bases from J, with 9 bases in between. The CDR3 consists of 13 residues. From germline, CDR1 is MDHEN and CDR2 SYDVKM. The CDR3 DNA reads as TGTGCCAGCAGTCTTCAGGGAAATCAGCCCCAGCATTTT. Translating gives CASSLQGNQPQHF.

The sample holds one count of this clone. This chain joins TRBV6-5 and TRBJ2-5; a possible D gene is TRBD1 (6 bases). The CDR3 covers 13 residues. Germline CDR1 reads MNHEY; CDR2 reads SVGAGI. The V end lost 6 bases, the J end lost 2 bases, and 10 bases lay between the germline ends. CDR3 loop: CASRTQGQETQYF. The CDR3 nucleotides read TGTGCCAGCAGGACACAGGGTCAAGAGACCCAGTACTTC.

Details on this clone: The same CDR3 is also encoded by other DNA sequences in this sample. This chain uses TRBV5-1 with TRBJ1-2, with 8 bases matching TRBD1. The CDR3 sequence is 13 residues long. The germline V gene has CDR1 SGHRS and CDR2 YFSETQ. V gave up 0 bases and J gave up 6 bases; unmatched junction bases: 1. CDR3 in DNA: TGCGCCAGCAGCTTGGTACAGGGGGATGGCTACACCTTC. It is translated as CASSLVQGDGYTF.

V and J are TRBV29-1 and TRBJ2-7; unclear D gene. The V end was cut by 6 bases, the J end by 0 bases, with 9 bases between. CDR1 SQVTM and CDR2 ANQGSEA come from the germline V gene. There are 12 residues in the CDR3. The CDR3 DNA reads TGCAGCGTGCGTACAGTCTCCTACGAGCAGTACTTC. Its protein is CSVRTVSYEQYF.

The V gene is TRBV10-3, the J gene TRBJ1-1; 8 positions match TRBD1. The germline gives CDR1 ENHRY, CDR2 SYGVKD. V lost 8 bases and J lost 5; bases outside the gene matches: 7. CDR3 size: 13 residues. The DNA for the CDR3 is TGTGCCATCCGAGGACAGGGAAAGACTGAAGCTTTCTTT. It codes for CAIRGQGKTEAFF.

This clone was observed a handful of times. The rearrangement joins TRBV4-1 to TRBJ1-4; D perhaps matches TRBD1 (6 bases). V lost 0 bases and J 8 bases, leaving 16 bases between the germline ends. This CDR3 spans 16 amino acids. Germline V CDR1 and CDR2: MGHRA, YSYEKL. The CDR3 DNA is TGCGCCAGCAGCCAAGACGCCGGGACGAGGGGGGAAAAACTGTTTTTT. Its translation: CASSQDAGTRGEKLFF.

CDR3 in amino acids: CASSYLWGPEGGELFF. The CDR3, as DNA: TGTGCCAGCAGTTACCTTTGGGGGCCCGAAGGCGGGGAGCTGTTTTTT. The genes are TRBV6-5 and TRBJ2-2; maybe TRBD1 (6 bases). The germline V gene has CDR1 MNHEY and CDR2 SVGAGI. The CDR3 has 16 residues. Trimming shortened V by 2 bases and J by 7 bases, and 17 bases separated the two germline ends.

The genes are TRBV4-2 and TRBJ2-3, with 10 bases fitting TRBD2. The CDR3 covers 15 residues. Germline V gives CDR1 LGHNA, CDR2 YNFKEQ. V dropped 4 bases and J dropped 3; count of bases not matched to a gene: 4. The CDR3 coding sequence is TGTGCCAGCAGCCGGCATAGCGGGGGGACAGATACGCAGTATTTT. Its translation: CASSRHSGGTDTQYF.